One TCR beta chain is described in this entry. Its antigen is unidentified. The sample originates from a study of cytomegalovirus exposure and HLA in healthy donors. Broader study findings: Later analysis identified a missense DCLRE1C variant that was linked to TCR beta V- and J-gene trimming. About 90% or about 30% of the time was how often most TCR beta V segments were productive, according to an earlier analysis. The listing of roughly 160 TCR beta chains classed them as cytomegalovirus-associated. In vitro checks showed that three CMV-associated chains really do target CMV antigens.

The PCR used 60 Vbeta and 13 Jbeta primers. Measured with immunoSEQ multiplex PCR; TCRdb has only the in-frame clones, and not every one. In the table there are about 120,000 clones, more than 65% of which are singletons. The CDR3 covers 14 residues. Germline V lookup: CDR1 MNHNS, CDR2 SASEGT. Trimming removed 0 bases from V and 3 bases from J, with 9 bases in between. Source material: PBMCs. The clonotype comes from a man aged 18 to 35 in good health and CMV-seropositive. V gene TRBV6-1 combines with J gene TRBJ2-7; D is undetermined. The CDR3 region is CASSEAWRSYEQYF. The CDR3 DNA is TGTGCCAGCAGTGAAGCTTGGCGGAGCTACGAGCAGTACTTC.